This T cell receptor (beta chain) was identified during a study of shared clonotypes between healthy human individuals. For the study at large: A few men and a couple of women, aged 18 to 49, were donors. The study used three CD4 naive, three CD4 memory, two CD8 naive and one CD8 memory plate per donor.

Naive CD8 populations comprised CD45RO-negative cells positively selected for CCR7, excluding terminally differentiated effector memory CD45RA+ cells. The assay was immunoSEQ multiplex PCR, and TCRdb's table has in-frame clones only and misses some. The sample includes just over 2,000,000 clones, about 95% seen only once; the top ten take approximately 1.2%. Whole-study results and caveats: Several donors shared approximately 5% of their naive CD4 clonotypes. Rarefaction revealed incomplete sorted-subset sequencing despite large depth.

The CDR3 covers 16 residues. V gave up 4 bases and J gave up 0 bases, with 15 bases separating them. Germline values: CDR1 MGHRA, CDR2 YSYEKL. A note on this clone: Its specificity is not known.

This TCR was sampled from a man aged 18 to 29 in good health. This sequence joins TRBV4-1 and TRBJ1-2; weak D call: TRBD1 (5 bases). Sample: naive CD8+ T cells sorted from blood. CDR3 coding DNA: TGCGCCAGCAGCCTACAGGACTTGGGGGCTAACTATGGCTACACCTTC. The encoded protein is CASSLQDLGANYGYTF.